This T cell receptor (beta chain) was identified in a study of T cell responses to AZD1222 COVID-19 vaccine. The V end lost 1 base, the J end lost 9 bases, and 15 bases lay between the germline ends. The CDR3 loop spans 14 amino acids. Germline V gives CDR1 PRHDT, CDR2 FYEKMQ (reference sequence). Libraries were prepared by immunoSEQ multiplex PCR; TCRdb keeps only in-frame clonotypes and omits some of them. The table has about 150,000 clones, 75% to 95% seen once. The source is an adult in good health. The rearrangement links TRBV13 to TRBJ1-2; D might be TRBD1 (5 bases). This sample comprised peripheral blood, obtained on day 0 of AZD1222 vaccination. CDR3 DNA sequence: TGTGCCAGCAGCTTAGAAGGGGTGGATAAGAGCTACACCTTC. Translation gives CASSLEGVDKSYTF.